Listed below are T cell receptor beta chains from one sample, sequenced in a study of blood T cell repertoires in COVID-19. Clones were read by immunoSEQ multiplex PCR, and TCRdb kept only the in-frame ones, dropping some. The sample lists about 160,000 clones; approximately 85% were seen once. Sequencing was done on a sample of peripheral blood. These receptors all come from a woman between 45 and 60 years old with COVID-19, enrolled during active disease. Both conserved end residues are part of each CDR3. A D gene is named only where the DNA matches it firmly. Clone size is not always given. Where it is, it says once, few, many or a class for expanded clones.

size: -; D: -; length: 13; V: TRBV7-9; J: TRBJ1-6; DNA: TGTGCCAGCAGCCTCGCAGACGGGGCACCCCTCCACTTT; CDR3: CASSLADGAPLHF
size: -; D: TRBD1; length: 14; V: TRBV5-6; J: TRBJ1-2; DNA: TGTGCCAGCAGCTGGGGACAGGGGGCCGGTGGCTACACCTTC; CDR3: CASSWGQGAGGYTF
size: once; D: -; length: 14; V: TRBV5-8; J: TRBJ1-1; DNA: TGTGCCAGCAGCCTCAGGTACCTGAACACTGAAGCTTTCTTT; CDR3: CASSLRYLNTEAFF
size: -; D: -; length: 15; V: TRBV10-3; J: TRBJ2-1; DNA: TGTGCCATCAGTGGCGGGTTGAGCTCCTACAATGAGCAGTTCTTC; CDR3: CAISGGLSSYNEQFF
size: -; D: TRBD2; length: 14; V: TRBV10-3; J: TRBJ2-7; DNA: TGTGCCATCAGTGCAAGCGGGGGGGCTTCCGAGCAGTACTTC; CDR3: CAISASGGASEQYF
size: -; D: TRBD1; length: 14; V: TRBV2; J: TRBJ1-1; DNA: TGTGCCAGCAGTGAGGGACAGGGAATCACTGAAGCTTTCTTT; CDR3: CASSEGQGITEAFF
size: -; D: -; length: 13; V: TRBV11-3; J: TRBJ2-2; DNA: TGTGCCAGCAGCAAAGGGGGCACCGGGGAGCTGTTTTTT; CDR3: CASSKGGTGELFF
size: -; D: TRBD1; length: 14; V: TRBV6-5; J: TRBJ2-5; DNA: TGTGCCAGCAGCAGGGACAGGGGCCAAGAGACCCAGTACTTC; CDR3: CASSRDRGQETQYF
size: once; D: -; length: 14; V: TRBV18; J: TRBJ1-6; DNA: TGTGCCAGCTCATCGGGACAAGATATTTCACCCCTCCACTTT; CDR3: CASSSGQDISPLHF
size: -; D: -; length: 13; V: TRBV7-2; J: TRBJ2-2; DNA: TGTGCCAGCAGCTTACTCTCCACCGGGGAGCTGTTTTTT; CDR3: CASSLLSTGELFF
size: -; D: TRBD1; length: 18; V: TRBV14; J: TRBJ2-6; DNA: TGTGCCAGCAGCTGGATGACAGGGAGAAGCTCTGGGGCCAACGTCCTGACTTTC; CDR3: CASSWMTGRSSGANVLTF
size: -; D: TRBD1; length: 14; V: TRBV19; J: TRBJ1-1; DNA: TGTGCCAGTAGTAAAGGGGACAGGGCTCCAGGAGCTTTCTTT; CDR3: CASSKGDRAPGAFF
size: -; D: -; length: 13; V: TRBV2; J: TRBJ2-5; DNA: TGTGCCAGCAGTGAATTAGAGGCACGCGGGGAGTACTTC; CDR3: CASSELEARGEYF
size: -; D: TRBD1; length: 14; V: TRBV20-1; J: TRBJ1-2; DNA: TGCAGTGCTAGTGCAGGGGGTTACTTATATGGCTACACCTTC; CDR3: CSASAGGYLYGYTF
size: -; D: TRBD2; length: 15; V: TRBV5-1; J: TRBJ2-1; DNA: TGCGCCAGCAGCCGAGCGGGGGCGGCTTACAATGAGCAGTTCTTC; CDR3: CASSRAGAAYNEQFF
size: -; D: TRBD1; length: 15; V: TRBV7-9; J: TRBJ1-3; DNA: TGTGCCAGCAGCTTACCGGGACAGGGGGGAAACACCATATATTTT; CDR3: CASSLPGQGGNTIYF
size: few; D: -; length: 15; V: TRBV2; J: TRBJ1-6; DNA: TGTGCCAGCAGTGAGGACAGCAGCTTGAATTCACCCCTCCACTTT; CDR3: CASSEDSSLNSPLHF
size: -; D: -; length: 13; V: TRBV28; J: TRBJ1-2; DNA: TGTGCCAGCAGTTTACCAGGGGACTATGGCTACACCTTC; CDR3: CASSLPGDYGYTF
size: -; D: -; length: 15; V: TRBV27; J: TRBJ2-1; DNA: TGTGCCAGCACCCCGTTGGCCGGGGTGGCGGGTGAGCAGTTCTTC; CDR3: CASTPLAGVAGEQFF
size: -; D: TRBD1; length: 17; V: TRBV4-1; J: TRBJ2-1; DNA: TGCGCCAGCAGCCAAGTAGTAACCGGGACAGCCTACAATGAGCAGTTCTTC; CDR3: CASSQVVTGTAYNEQFF
size: -; D: TRBD1; length: 15; V: TRBV6-5; J: TRBJ1-1; DNA: TGTGCCAGCAGTTACTCGACAGGGTTTAACACTGAAGCTTTCTTT; CDR3: CASSYSTGFNTEAFF
size: -; D: TRBD2; length: 18; V: TRBV5-6; J: TRBJ2-1; DNA: TGTGCCAGCAGCTCCTATTGGGAGCGGGGGGGCAAAAACGATGAGCAGTTCTTC; CDR3: CASSSYWERGGKNDEQFF
size: -; D: TRBD1; length: 18; V: TRBV6-6; J: TRBJ2-2; DNA: TGTGCCAGCAGCCGAAACGCTGCCGGGACAGGGGTCACCGGGGAGCTGTTTTTT; CDR3: CASSRNAAGTGVTGELFF
size: -; D: -; length: 12; V: TRBV29-1; J: TRBJ2-7; DNA: TGCAGCGTTGAACAGGGAAACTACGAGCAGTACTTC; CDR3: CSVEQGNYEQYF
size: -; D: -; length: 13; V: TRBV2; J: TRBJ2-5; DNA: TGTGCCAGCATAAGCCTAACCCAAGAGACCCAGTACTTC; CDR3: CASISLTQETQYF
size: -; D: -; length: 15; V: TRBV30; J: TRBJ2-7; DNA: TGTGCCTGGAGTGTACTTAGGACAGAAGTCCACGAGCAGTACTTC; CDR3: CAWSVLRTEVHEQYF
size: -; D: TRBD1; length: 14; V: TRBV6-5; J: TRBJ1-4; DNA: TGTGCCAGCAGCAAAACAGGGGTGAGGGAAAAACTGTTTTTT; CDR3: CASSKTGVREKLFF
size: -; D: -; length: 14; V: TRBV6-5; J: TRBJ1-2; DNA: TGTGCCAGCAGGTCCTTACAGATCCTCTATGGCTACACCTTC; CDR3: CASRSLQILYGYTF
size: -; D: -; length: 15; V: TRBV21-1; J: TRBJ1-4; DNA: TGTGCCAGCAGCAAAAGGGGTGCAACTAATGAAAAACTGTTTTTT; CDR3: CASSKRGATNEKLFF
size: once; D: TRBD2; length: 15; V: TRBV19; J: TRBJ2-2; DNA: TGTGCCAGTACCGGGGGACTAGCGGGGACTGGGGAGCTGTTTTTT; CDR3: CASTGGLAGTGELFF
size: -; D: TRBD2; length: 14; V: TRBV28; J: TRBJ2-3; DNA: TGTGCCAGCAGATGGCGGGGGGCAGGAGATACGCAGTATTTT; CDR3: CASRWRGAGDTQYF
size: -; D: TRBD1; length: 15; V: TRBV10-3; J: TRBJ2-1; DNA: TGTGCCATCAGGAATACAGGACAGGTCCGGATTGAGCAGTTCTTC; CDR3: CAIRNTGQVRIEQFF
size: -; D: -; length: 15; V: TRBV7-9; J: TRBJ2-7; DNA: TGTGCCAGCATCGCCCTAAGGGGGGGTAACGACGAGCAGTACTTC; CDR3: CASIALRGGNDEQYF
size: few; D: -; length: 13; V: TRBV2; J: TRBJ1-1; DNA: TGTGCCAGCAGGGGGCCCGTTTACACTGAAGCTTTCTTT; CDR3: CASRGPVYTEAFF
size: -; D: TRBD2; length: 17; V: TRBV7-6; J: TRBJ2-3; DNA: TGTGCCAGCAGCTTTACGGGACTAGCGGGGGGGGTCGATACGCAGTATTTT; CDR3: CASSFTGLAGGVDTQYF
size: -; D: TRBD1; length: 15; V: TRBV9; J: TRBJ2-2; DNA: TGTGCCAGCAGCGTAGGGGACAGTTACACCGGGGAGCTGTTTTTT; CDR3: CASSVGDSYTGELFF
size: once; D: TRBD1; length: 14; V: TRBV20-1; J: TRBJ2-7; DNA: TGCAGTGCTAGTTCGGGACAGGGTTCCGCCGAGCAGTACTTC; CDR3: CSASSGQGSAEQYF
size: once; D: TRBD1; length: 16; V: TRBV5-1; J: TRBJ1-1; DNA: TGCGCCAGCAGCGTAGCCGGGACAGGGGCGAACACTGAAGCTTTCTTT; CDR3: CASSVAGTGANTEAFF
size: -; D: -; length: 14; V: TRBV24-1; J: TRBJ1-2; DNA: TGTGCCACCAGTGATTCCCCAGGGTCCGCTGGCTACACCTTC; CDR3: CATSDSPGSAGYTF
size: -; D: TRBD2; length: 14; V: TRBV6-5; J: TRBJ2-3; DNA: TGTGCCAGCAGTTGGACTAGCGGCACAGATACGCAGTATTTT; CDR3: CASSWTSGTDTQYF
size: -; D: TRBD1; length: 15; V: TRBV9; J: TRBJ1-1; DNA: TGTGCCAGCAGCGCATCCGGACAGGGAGCCACTGAAGCTTTCTTT; CDR3: CASSASGQGATEAFF
size: -; D: TRBD1; length: 19; V: TRBV5-1; J: TRBJ2-6; DNA: TGCGCCAGCAGCAGCGGCCTAGGACAGGGAATCTCTGGGGCCAACGTCCTGACTTTC; CDR3: CASSSGLGQGISGANVLTF
size: -; D: TRBD1; length: 15; V: TRBV30; J: TRBJ2-7; DNA: TGTGCCTGGAGTTCCGGGACAGGGATCTCCTACGAGCAGTACTTC; CDR3: CAWSSGTGISYEQYF
size: once; D: -; length: 13; V: TRBV10-2; J: TRBJ2-3; DNA: TGCGCCAGCAGTGAGTCGAATCCGGTGGCGCAGTATTTT; CDR3: CASSESNPVAQYF
size: once; D: -; length: 14; V: TRBV19; J: TRBJ1-5; DNA: TGTGCCAGTAGTTCGAGACAACGCAATCAGCCCCAGCATTTT; CDR3: CASSSRQRNQPQHF
size: -; D: -; length: 13; V: TRBV6-5; J: TRBJ2-5; DNA: TGTGCCAGCGGGCGGGGCCCGGGGGAGACCCAGTACTTC; CDR3: CASGRGPGETQYF
size: once; D: TRBD1; length: 16; V: TRBV7-6; J: TRBJ1-6; DNA: TGTGCCAGCAGCTTAGGTTCAGGGGGAACGGATTCACCCCTCCACTTT; CDR3: CASSLGSGGTDSPLHF
size: -; D: TRBD1; length: 16; V: TRBV28; J: TRBJ2-2; DNA: TGTGCCAGCCTTACAATCGGGACAGGGAATGTCGGGGAGCTGTTTTTT; CDR3: CASLTIGTGNVGELFF
size: -; D: TRBD2; length: 14; V: TRBV6-5; J: TRBJ2-5; DNA: TGTGCCAGCAGTTACTCGAAAGGGGAGGGGACCCAGTACTTC; CDR3: CASSYSKGEGTQYF
size: -; D: -; length: 12; V: TRBV6-5; J: TRBJ1-1; DNA: TGTGCCAGCAGAGGAGATTCCGCTGAAGCTTTCTTT; CDR3: CASRGDSAEAFF